The rows below give T cell receptor beta chains drawn from one sample of a study of blood T cell repertoires in COVID-19. The protocol was immunoSEQ multiplex PCR, while the TCRdb copy is restricted to in-frame clones and leaves out a portion. Of some 70,000 clones detected, around 90% appear once; the ten largest clones hold approximately 7.5%. The source material was peripheral blood. The receptors originated from a human donor in a cohort sampled during active COVID-19. Both conserved end residues are part of each CDR3. A D gene is named only where the DNA matches it firmly. Clone size appears in some rows only: once, few, many, or a class for an expanded clone.

TRBJ2-3	-	-	TRBV3-1/TRBV3-2	TGTGCCAGCAGCCAAGATTCTTTTGGCGGGTACGGGGCAGATACGCAGTATTTT	CASSQDSFGGYGADTQYF
TRBJ1-2	TRBD1	-	TRBV19	TGTGCCAGTAGACAGGGGTCGGGAGGCTACACCTTC	CASRQGSGGYTF
TRBJ2-7	TRBD2	-	TRBV28	TGTGCCAGCAGAGGACTAGCGGGAAATATGGCCGAGCAGTACTTC	CASRGLAGNMAEQYF
TRBJ2-3	-	-	TRBV21-1	TGTGCCAGCAGCAAAGCGCGGGAGCGGGGGGGAACAGATACGCAGTATTTT	CASSKARERGGTDTQYF
TRBJ2-7	TRBD1	-	TRBV7-8	TGTGCCAGCAGCCCTTGGGGGACAGACTCCTACGAGCAGTACTTC	CASSPWGTDSYEQYF
TRBJ2-1	-	-	TRBV24-1	TGTGCCACCAGTGGAGAGCGGAGCTCCTACAATGAGCAGTTCTTC	CATSGERSSYNEQFF
TRBJ2-7	TRBD2	-	TRBV28	TGTGCCAGCAGCCCAAGGCGGATTAGCGGGCCCGAGCAGTACTTC	CASSPRRISGPEQYF
TRBJ1-1	-	-	TRBV2	TGTGCCAGCAGATCCGGTGGGGCAGGGATAGTGAACACTGAAGCTTTCTTT	CASRSGGAGIVNTEAFF
TRBJ1-6	-	few	TRBV21-1	TGTGCCAGCAGCATAGCTTGTGGGCGACAGGGGTGTTCACCCCTCCACTTT	CASSIACGRQGCSPLHF
TRBJ2-5	-	-	TRBV7-6	TGTGCCAGCAGCCCCAATACGGGGCAAGAGACCCAGTACTTC	CASSPNTGQETQYF
TRBJ1-5	-	-	TRBV28	TGTGCCAGCGGGCCCCCGGGGTTGAATCAGCCCCAGCATTTT	CASGPPGLNQPQHF
TRBJ1-6	-	-	TRBV7-2	TGTGCCAGCGGCCGCGACGGAGATAATTCACCCCTCCACTTT	CASGRDGDNSPLHF
TRBJ2-3	TRBD2	-	TRBV7-2	TGTGCCAGCAGCCGCGGACTAGCGACGGCAGATACGCAGTATTTT	CASSRGLATADTQYF
TRBJ1-1	TRBD1	-	TRBV29-1	TGCAGCGCCACACAGGGGGCCGGCACTGAAGCTTTCTTT	CSATQGAGTEAFF
TRBJ2-3	-	-	TRBV28	TGTGCCAGCAGTTCCCATAAGGGAGGCATAGATACGCAGTATTTT	CASSSHKGGIDTQYF
TRBJ2-3	TRBD2	-	TRBV7-2	TGTGCCAGCAGCTTAGGGGGACTAGCCACAGATACGCAGTATTTT	CASSLGGLATDTQYF
TRBJ2-7	TRBD1	-	TRBV29-1	TGCAGCGTCGAATACGGACAGGCCAAGCCCTACGAGCAGTACTTC	CSVEYGQAKPYEQYF
TRBJ1-6	TRBD1	once	TRBV7-9	TGTGCCAGCAGCTTACAGGGACAGGGGCATTCACCCCTCCACTTT	CASSLQGQGHSPLHF
TRBJ2-7	-	few	TRBV7-2	TGTGCCAGCAGCTTAGCGTACGGGAGTGAGCAGTACTTC	CASSLAYGSEQYF
TRBJ2-1	TRBD2	-	TRBV6-2/TRBV6-3	TGTGCCAGCAGTTCCAACAGACTAGCGGTGAGGAATGAGCAGTTCTTC	CASSSNRLAVRNEQFF
TRBJ2-1	TRBD2	-	TRBV11-2	TGTGCCAGCAGCTCCGGCGGGGGGTCCTACAATGAGCAGTTCTTC	CASSSGGGSYNEQFF
TRBJ2-3	TRBD2	-	TRBV9	TGTGCCAGCAGCGTAGAAGGGCACGGCCAGCGGGGAAGCACAGATACGCAGTATTTT	CASSVEGHGQRGSTDTQYF
TRBJ1-4	-	-	TRBV13	TGTGCCAGCAGCTTAGGCCGCAGGGGAGTAACTAATGAAAAACTGTTTTTT	CASSLGRRGVTNEKLFF
TRBJ2-7	TRBD2	-	TRBV5-4	TGTGCCAGCAGCTCGGGACTAGCGGGGGGCCCCTACGAGCAGTACTTC	CASSSGLAGGPYEQYF
TRBJ2-5	TRBD1	many	TRBV28	TGTGCCAGCAGCGCCCGACAGGGGGCAGTTCAAGAGACCCAGTACTTC	CASSARQGAVQETQYF
TRBJ1-5	-	-	TRBV9	TGTGCCAGCAGCCATCTACGGGACATCATAAGCAATCAGCCCCAGCATTTT	CASSHLRDIISNQPQHF
TRBJ2-1	TRBD1	once	TRBV4-1	TGCGCCAGCAGCCCCCAGGACAGGGGCTATGAGCAGTTCTTC	CASSPQDRGYEQFF
TRBJ1-1	TRBD1	-	TRBV5-6	TGTGCCAGCAGCTGGGGACAGGGGGCAACTGAAGCTTTCTTT	CASSWGQGATEAFF
TRBJ2-2	-	-	TRBV15	TGTGCCACCAGCAGAGAGGAGAACGGGGAGCTGTTTTTT	CATSREENGELFF
TRBJ1-1	-	-	TRBV7-2	TGTGCCAGCAGCTTAGAGGGGGGGCGCGACACTGAAGCTTTCTTT	CASSLEGGRDTEAFF
TRBJ2-5	TRBD1	-	TRBV7-9	TGTGCCAGCAGCTCGACGACAGGGTCGGGAGAGACCCAGTACTTC	CASSSTTGSGETQYF
TRBJ1-5	-	-	TRBV19	TGTGCCAGTAGTATAACGGACAGTCAAAGCAATCAGCCCCAGCATTTT	CASSITDSQSNQPQHF
TRBJ1-3	-	-	TRBV7-2	TGTGCCAGCAGCTTAGTGGTCGAGGCCTCTGGAAACACCATATATTTT	CASSLVVEASGNTIYF
TRBJ2-1	TRBD2	-	TRBV9	TGTGCCAGCAGCGTAGAAGGAGCGGGAGTGTTCTACAATGAGCAGTTCTTC	CASSVEGAGVFYNEQFF
TRBJ1-6	-	-	TRBV28	TGTGCCAGCAGTTTATTTGTAGATAATTCACCCCTCCACTTT	CASSLFVDNSPLHF